This T cell receptor beta chain was found in a study of cytomegalovirus exposure and HLA in healthy donors. Study conclusions and caveats: There were under 200 TCR beta chains listed as cytomegalovirus-associated. Diagnosis of cytomegalovirus status made by the classifier reportedly showed high specificity and sensitivity.

The junction had 9 bases not matched to a gene; V was cut back by 7 bases and J by 5 bases. The CDR3 loop spans 16 amino acids. CDR1 and CDR2 (germline): MNHEY, SMNVEV (reference sequence). A note on this clone: Its antigen is not known.

The donors were in the roughly 120-subject validation cohort; that cohort was separate from the approximately 700-subject first cohort. Generated by immunoSEQ multiplex PCR, the TCRdb table keeps only in-frame clones and is missing some. The table lists 120,000 to 150,000 clones, around 86% of them singletons, with just under 9% in the top ten. The receptor was derived from a man between 18 and 35 years old in good health and CMV-seropositive. The chain employs TRBV27 and TRBJ2-2, with 11 bases lining up with TRBD2. Material: PBMCs. CDR3 DNA sequence: TGTGCCAGCACACGTAGTCTAGCGGGAGGAACCGGGGAGCTGTTTTTT. Its protein is CASTRSLAGGTGELFF.